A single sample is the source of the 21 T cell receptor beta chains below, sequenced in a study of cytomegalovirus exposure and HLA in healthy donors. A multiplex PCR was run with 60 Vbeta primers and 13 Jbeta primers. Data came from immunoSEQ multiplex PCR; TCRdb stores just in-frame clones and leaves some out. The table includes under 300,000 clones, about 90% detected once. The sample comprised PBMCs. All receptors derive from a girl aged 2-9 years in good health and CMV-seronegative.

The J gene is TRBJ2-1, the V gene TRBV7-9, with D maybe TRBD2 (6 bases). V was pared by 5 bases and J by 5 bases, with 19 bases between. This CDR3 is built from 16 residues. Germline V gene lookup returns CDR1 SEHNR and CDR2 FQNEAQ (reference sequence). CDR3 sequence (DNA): TGTGCCAGCAGCCCCCGGGACTCAACTCAGCACAATGAGCAGTTCTTC. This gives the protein CASSPRDSTQHNEQFF.

CDR3 DNA sequence: TGTGCCAGCAGCGACGGGACAGGGTCTCAGCCCCAGCATTTT. This codes for CASSDGTGSQPQHF. The rearrangement links TRBV7-8 to TRBJ1-5; 9 nucleotides agree with TRBD1. The germline gives CDR1 SGHVS, CDR2 FQNEAQ. Unmatched junction bases numbered 5, after V lost 5 bases and J lost 6 bases. The length of the CDR3 is 14 residues.

CDR3 region: CASSQAQGSPYEQYF. CDR3 bases: TGCGCCAGCAGCCAAGCTCAGGGCTCACCCTACGAGCAGTACTTC. The rearrangement joins TRBV4-1 to TRBJ2-7; D is possibly TRBD1 (5 bases). The CDR3 contains 15 residues. Per the germline V gene, CDR1 is MGHRA and CDR2 is YSYEKL. The V gene lost 1 base and the J gene lost 2 bases, with 12 bases spanning the gap.

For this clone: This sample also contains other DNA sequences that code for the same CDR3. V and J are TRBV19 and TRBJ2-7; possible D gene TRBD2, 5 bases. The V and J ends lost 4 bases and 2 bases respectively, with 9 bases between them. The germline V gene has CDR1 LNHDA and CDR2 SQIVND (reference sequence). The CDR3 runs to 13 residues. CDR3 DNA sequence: TGTGCCAGTAGTAGAGGGCAGACCTACGAGCAGTACTTC. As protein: CASSRGQTYEQYF.

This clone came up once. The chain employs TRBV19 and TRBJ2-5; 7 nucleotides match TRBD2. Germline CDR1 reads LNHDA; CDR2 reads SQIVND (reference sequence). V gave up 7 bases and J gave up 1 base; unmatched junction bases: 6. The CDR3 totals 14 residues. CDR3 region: CASTPGTIQETQYF. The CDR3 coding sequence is TGTGCCAGTACACCCGGGACTATCCAAGAGACCCAGTACTTC.

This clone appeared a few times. The CDR3 loop reads CASSPGGGPNTGELFF. CDR3 DNA: TGTGCCAGCAGCCCGGGGGGGGGACCTAACACCGGGGAGCTGTTTTTT. V gene TRBV13 combines with J gene TRBJ2-2, with 8 bases fitting TRBD2. This CDR3 has 16 residues. Per germline, CDR1 PRHDT and CDR2 FYEKMQ (reference sequence). V lost 5 bases and J lost 2; bases outside the gene matches: 7.

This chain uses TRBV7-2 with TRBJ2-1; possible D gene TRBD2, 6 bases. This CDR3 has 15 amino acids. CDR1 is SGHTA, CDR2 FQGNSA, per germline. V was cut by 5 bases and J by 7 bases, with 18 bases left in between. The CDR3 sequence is CASSLKSGTLNEQFF. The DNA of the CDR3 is TGTGCCAGCAGCCTGAAATCCGGGACTCTTAATGAGCAGTTCTTC.

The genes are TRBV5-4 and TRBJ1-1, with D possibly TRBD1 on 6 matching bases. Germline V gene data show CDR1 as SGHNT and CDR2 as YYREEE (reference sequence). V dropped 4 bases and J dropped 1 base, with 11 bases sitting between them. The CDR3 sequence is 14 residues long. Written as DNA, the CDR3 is TGTGCCAGCAGCATGGGACATTCGAACACTGAAGCTTTCTTT. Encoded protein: CASSMGHSNTEAFF.

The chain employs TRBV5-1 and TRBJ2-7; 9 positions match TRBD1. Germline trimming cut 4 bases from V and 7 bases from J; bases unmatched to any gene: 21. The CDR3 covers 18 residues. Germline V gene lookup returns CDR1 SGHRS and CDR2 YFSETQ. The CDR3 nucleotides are TGCGCCAGCAGCCCCGGCCCCGGGACAGGGTCTGCAGCTATAGAGCAGTACTTC. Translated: CASSPGPGTGSAAIEQYF.

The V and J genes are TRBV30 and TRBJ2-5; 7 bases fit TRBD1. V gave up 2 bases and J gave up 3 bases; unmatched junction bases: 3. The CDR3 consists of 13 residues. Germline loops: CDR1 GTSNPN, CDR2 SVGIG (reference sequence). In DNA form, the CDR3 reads TGTGCCTGGAGTCCGGGACAGAAAGAGACCCAGTACTTC. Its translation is CAWSPGQKETQYF.

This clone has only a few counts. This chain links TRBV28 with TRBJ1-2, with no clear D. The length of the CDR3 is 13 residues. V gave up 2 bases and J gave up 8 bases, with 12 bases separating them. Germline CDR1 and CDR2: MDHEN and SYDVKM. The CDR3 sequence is CASSLSEVRGYTF. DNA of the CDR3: TGTGCCAGCAGTTTAAGTGAGGTGCGGGGCTACACCTTC.

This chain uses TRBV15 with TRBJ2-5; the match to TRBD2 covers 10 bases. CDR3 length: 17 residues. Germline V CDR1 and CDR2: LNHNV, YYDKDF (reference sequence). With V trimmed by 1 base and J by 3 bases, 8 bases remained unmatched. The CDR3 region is CATSRGASGRNEETQYF. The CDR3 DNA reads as TGTGCCACCAGCAGAGGGGCTAGCGGGAGAAATGAAGAGACCCAGTACTTC.

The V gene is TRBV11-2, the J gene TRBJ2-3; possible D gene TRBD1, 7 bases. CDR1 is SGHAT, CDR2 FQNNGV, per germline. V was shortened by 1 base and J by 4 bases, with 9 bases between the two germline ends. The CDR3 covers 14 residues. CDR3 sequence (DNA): TGTGCCAGCAGCTTAGGGAGGGGGCCAGATACGCAGTATTTT. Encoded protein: CASSLGRGPDTQYF.

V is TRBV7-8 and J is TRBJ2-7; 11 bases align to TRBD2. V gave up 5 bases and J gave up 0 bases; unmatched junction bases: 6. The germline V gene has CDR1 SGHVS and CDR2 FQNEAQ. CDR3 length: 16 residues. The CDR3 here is CASSPRLAGSSYEQYF. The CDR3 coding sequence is TGTGCCAGCAGCCCAAGACTAGCGGGAAGCTCCTACGAGCAGTACTTC.

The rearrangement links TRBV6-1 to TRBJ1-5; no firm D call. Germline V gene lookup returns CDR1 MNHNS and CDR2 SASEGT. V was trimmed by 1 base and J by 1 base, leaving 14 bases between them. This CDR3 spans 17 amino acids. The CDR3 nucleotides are TGTGCCAGCAGTGAAGGCCGAGGAGGTCGAAGCAATCAGCCCCAGCATTTT. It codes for CASSEGRGGRSNQPQHF.

The CDR3 reads CAWSDGLGNTIYF. CDR3 DNA sequence: TGTGCCTGGAGTGATGGGCTTGGAAACACCATATATTTT. The chain combines TRBV30 with TRBJ1-3; D is undetermined. Germline-derived CDR1 and CDR2 are GTSNPN and SVGIG (reference sequence). This CDR3 has 13 amino acids. V gave up 1 base and J gave up 3 bases, with 7 bases separating them.

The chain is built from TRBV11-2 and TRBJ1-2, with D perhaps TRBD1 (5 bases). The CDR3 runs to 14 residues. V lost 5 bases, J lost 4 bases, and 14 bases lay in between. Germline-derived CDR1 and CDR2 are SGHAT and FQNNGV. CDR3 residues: CASSGTVGGYGYTF. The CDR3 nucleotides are TGTGCCAGCAGCGGGACCGTCGGGGGCTATGGCTACACCTTC.

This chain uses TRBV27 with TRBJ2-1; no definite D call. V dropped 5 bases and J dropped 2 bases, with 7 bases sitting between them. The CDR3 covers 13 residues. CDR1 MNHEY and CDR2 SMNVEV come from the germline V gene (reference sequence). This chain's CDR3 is CASSPGAYNEQFF. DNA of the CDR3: TGTGCCAGCAGTCCCGGAGCCTACAATGAGCAGTTCTTC.

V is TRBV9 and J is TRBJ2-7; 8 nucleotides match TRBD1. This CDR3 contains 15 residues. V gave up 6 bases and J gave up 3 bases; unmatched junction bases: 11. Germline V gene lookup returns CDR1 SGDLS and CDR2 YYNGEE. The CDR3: CASNPGTGEFYEQYF. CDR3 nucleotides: TGTGCCAGCAATCCTGGGACAGGCGAGTTCTACGAGCAGTACTTC.

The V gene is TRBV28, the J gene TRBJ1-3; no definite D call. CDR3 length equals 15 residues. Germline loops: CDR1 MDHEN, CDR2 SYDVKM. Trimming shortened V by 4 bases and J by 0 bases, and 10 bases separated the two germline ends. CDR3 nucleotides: TGTGCCAGCAGTTCCGACATTTACTCTGGAAACACCATATATTTT. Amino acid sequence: CASSSDIYSGNTIYF. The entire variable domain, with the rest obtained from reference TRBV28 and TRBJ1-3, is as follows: DVKVTQSSRYLVKRTGEKVFLECVQDMDHENMFWYRQDPGLGLRLIYFSYDVKMKEKGDIPEGYSVSREKKERFSLILESASTNQTSMYLCASSSDIYSGNTIYFGEGSWLTVV.

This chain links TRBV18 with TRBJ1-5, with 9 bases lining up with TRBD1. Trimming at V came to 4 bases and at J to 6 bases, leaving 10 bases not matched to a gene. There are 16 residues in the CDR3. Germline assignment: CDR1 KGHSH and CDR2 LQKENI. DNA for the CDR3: TGTGCCAGCTCACTAAGGCGGGGACAGGGATCTCAGCCCCAGCATTTT. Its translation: CASSLRRGQGSQPQHF. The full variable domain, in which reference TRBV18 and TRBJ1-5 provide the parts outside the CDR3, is NAGVMQNPRHLVRRRGQEARLRCSPMKGHSHVYWYRQLPEEGLKFMVYLQKENIIDESGMPKERFSAEFPKEGPSILRIQQVVRGDSAAYFCASSLRRGQGSQPQHFGDGTRLSIL.